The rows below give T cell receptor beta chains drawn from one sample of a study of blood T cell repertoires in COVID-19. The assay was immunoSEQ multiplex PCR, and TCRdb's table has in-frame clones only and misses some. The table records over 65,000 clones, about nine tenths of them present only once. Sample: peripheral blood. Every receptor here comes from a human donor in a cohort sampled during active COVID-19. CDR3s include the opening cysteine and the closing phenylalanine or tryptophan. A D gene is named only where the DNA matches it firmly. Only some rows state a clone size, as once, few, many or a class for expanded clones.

CDR3 DNA: TGTGCCAGCAGCTTAACCGGGACAGGGGGCGTTGGCTACACCTTC; CDR3 protein: CASSLTGTGGVGYTF; V gene: TRBV7-3; J gene: TRBJ1-2; clone size: NA; D gene: TRBD1
CDR3 DNA: TGTGCCAGTAGTATTAACAGGGGATACACTGAAGCTTTCTTT; CDR3 protein: CASSINRGYTEAFF; V gene: TRBV19; J gene: TRBJ1-1; clone size: NA; D gene: TRBD1
CDR3 DNA: TGCAGCGTTGAAATAGCGGGAGAACATGAGCAGTTCTTC; CDR3 protein: CSVEIAGEHEQFF; V gene: TRBV29-1; J gene: TRBJ2-1; clone size: NA; D gene: TRBD2
CDR3 DNA: TGTGCCATCAGTGTTAGCGGGGCCTCCTACGAGCAGTACTTC; CDR3 protein: CAISVSGASYEQYF; V gene: TRBV10-3; J gene: TRBJ2-7; clone size: few; D gene: TRBD2
CDR3 DNA: TGTGCCAGCAGCTTAATGGGGGGACTAGCGGGAATGGATACGCAGTATTTT; CDR3 protein: CASSLMGGLAGMDTQYF; V gene: TRBV7-2; J gene: TRBJ2-3; clone size: few; D gene: TRBD2
CDR3 DNA: TGTGCCTGGAGGAGGACAGGGGCGCATGGCTACACCTTC; CDR3 protein: CAWRRTGAHGYTF; V gene: TRBV30; J gene: TRBJ1-2; clone size: NA; D gene: TRBD1
CDR3 DNA: TGTGCCAGCACTTGGGGGACTAGTTACAATGAGCAGTTCTTC; CDR3 protein: CASTWGTSYNEQFF; V gene: TRBV28; J gene: TRBJ2-1; clone size: NA; D gene: TRBD2
CDR3 DNA: TGTGCCAGCAGTCCCGGAGATACGCAGTATTTT; CDR3 protein: CASSPGDTQYF; V gene: TRBV6-5; J gene: TRBJ2-3; clone size: NA; D gene: NA
CDR3 DNA: TGTGCCAGCCAGCCGACGGAGGGATACTATGGCTACACCTTC; CDR3 protein: CASQPTEGYYGYTF; V gene: TRBV4-2; J gene: TRBJ1-2; clone size: NA; D gene: NA
CDR3 DNA: TGTGCCAGCAGGGACTCTTCGTTGGGGCAGTACTTC; CDR3 protein: CASRDSSLGQYF; V gene: TRBV9; J gene: TRBJ2-7; clone size: NA; D gene: NA
CDR3 DNA: TGTGCCAGCAGCTTGGGACAGGGGAACTATGGCTACACCTTC; CDR3 protein: CASSLGQGNYGYTF; V gene: TRBV7-8; J gene: TRBJ1-2; clone size: NA; D gene: TRBD1
CDR3 DNA: TGTGCCAGCAGTGAACTTGACGGGGGGAACACTGAAGCTTTCTTT; CDR3 protein: CASSELDGGNTEAFF; V gene: TRBV2; J gene: TRBJ1-1; clone size: NA; D gene: NA
CDR3 DNA: TGTGCCAGCAGACCTAGGGGGCTCGAGCAGTTCTTC; CDR3 protein: CASRPRGLEQFF; V gene: TRBV7-8; J gene: TRBJ2-1; clone size: NA; D gene: TRBD1
CDR3 DNA: TGTGCCAGCAGTGACTCCGGACAGGGAAGCTACACCTTC; CDR3 protein: CASSDSGQGSYTF; V gene: TRBV6-4; J gene: TRBJ1-2; clone size: NA; D gene: TRBD1
CDR3 DNA: TGCGCCAGCAGCTTGGTCCAAGCTACAGATACGCAGTATTTT; CDR3 protein: CASSLVQATDTQYF; V gene: TRBV5-1; J gene: TRBJ2-3; clone size: NA; D gene: NA
CDR3 DNA: TGTGCCAGCTTAGGACACGGAAAGTACAATGAGCAGTTCTTC; CDR3 protein: CASLGHGKYNEQFF; V gene: TRBV28; J gene: TRBJ2-1; clone size: NA; D gene: NA
CDR3 DNA: TGTGCCAGCAGCGTGTTAGGGACTAGCGGGGGCGGCACAGATACGCAGTATTTT; CDR3 protein: CASSVLGTSGGGTDTQYF; V gene: TRBV9; J gene: TRBJ2-3; clone size: NA; D gene: TRBD2
CDR3 DNA: TGTGCCAGCAGCGCGGGACAGGGAGGGCTCGCCGGGGAGCTGTTTTTT; CDR3 protein: CASSAGQGGLAGELFF; V gene: TRBV9; J gene: TRBJ2-2; clone size: NA; D gene: TRBD1
CDR3 DNA: TGCGCCAGCAGGCAACTAGCGGGAGGGGAGTACGAGCAGTACTTC; CDR3 protein: CASRQLAGGEYEQYF; V gene: TRBV5-1; J gene: TRBJ2-7; clone size: NA; D gene: TRBD2
CDR3 DNA: TGTGCCTGGAGTGTAGGGGGCGGCAATCAGCCCCAGCATTTT; CDR3 protein: CAWSVGGGNQPQHF; V gene: TRBV30; J gene: TRBJ1-5; clone size: NA; D gene: TRBD1
CDR3 DNA: TGTGCCTCCCAAGTTATGTCGGGGATTCAAGAGACCCAGTACTTC; CDR3 protein: CASQVMSGIQETQYF; V gene: TRBV30; J gene: TRBJ2-5; clone size: NA; D gene: NA
CDR3 DNA: TGTGCCAGTAGTATAGACGGACAGAACAATCAGCCCCAGCATTTT; CDR3 protein: CASSIDGQNNQPQHF; V gene: TRBV19; J gene: TRBJ1-5; clone size: NA; D gene: NA
CDR3 DNA: TGTGCCAGCAGTTCACAGGGGACGCCCGAAAAACTGTTTTTT; CDR3 protein: CASSSQGTPEKLFF; V gene: TRBV28; J gene: TRBJ1-4; clone size: once; D gene: TRBD1
CDR3 DNA: TGTGCCATCAGTGAGGAGGCTGACTACGAGCAGTACTTC; CDR3 protein: CAISEEADYEQYF; V gene: TRBV10-3; J gene: TRBJ2-7; clone size: few; D gene: NA
CDR3 DNA: TGTGCCAGCAGGCTACAAACAGGGAAGCGGAGCTCGAACACCGGGGAGCTGTTTTTT; CDR3 protein: CASRLQTGKRSSNTGELFF; V gene: TRBV28; J gene: TRBJ2-2; clone size: NA; D gene: NA
CDR3 DNA: TGTGCCAGCAGCATTACAGGGGAGGATGAGCAGTTCTTC; CDR3 protein: CASSITGEDEQFF; V gene: TRBV7-9; J gene: TRBJ2-1; clone size: NA; D gene: NA
CDR3 DNA: TGTGCCAGCACCCTCGGGGGGATTAGCAGTCAGCCCCAGCATTTT; CDR3 protein: CASTLGGISSQPQHF; V gene: TRBV28; J gene: TRBJ1-5; clone size: NA; D gene: NA
CDR3 DNA: TGCGCCAGCAGCCAAGCGGGAGGGGTAGTAGGAGAGACCCAGTACTTC; CDR3 protein: CASSQAGGVVGETQYF; V gene: TRBV4-1; J gene: TRBJ2-5; clone size: NA; D gene: TRBD2
CDR3 DNA: TGTGCCAGTAGCGTGGGAACTAGCTGGTACAATGAGCAGTTCTTC; CDR3 protein: CASSVGTSWYNEQFF; V gene: TRBV19; J gene: TRBJ2-1; clone size: NA; D gene: NA
CDR3 DNA: TGTGCCAGCGCCATTCCGGGACTAGGAGATGAGCAGTTCTTC; CDR3 protein: CASAIPGLGDEQFF; V gene: TRBV25-1; J gene: TRBJ2-1; clone size: NA; D gene: TRBD2
CDR3 DNA: TGTGCCAGCAGTTTCCTCTCGACAGGGGCCTCATATGGCTACACCTTC; CDR3 protein: CASSFLSTGASYGYTF; V gene: TRBV6-5; J gene: TRBJ1-2; clone size: NA; D gene: TRBD1
CDR3 DNA: TGTGCCAGCCTCGATGGCCTAGCGGGAGTAGATACGCAGTATTTT; CDR3 protein: CASLDGLAGVDTQYF; V gene: TRBV7-9; J gene: TRBJ2-3; clone size: NA; D gene: TRBD2
CDR3 DNA: TGTGCCAGTAGTATAGAAGGTTGGCAGGGTGGGAGGCAGCCCCAGCATTTT; CDR3 protein: CASSIEGWQGGRQPQHF; V gene: TRBV19; J gene: TRBJ1-5; clone size: NA; D gene: NA
CDR3 DNA: TGTGCCAGCAGTACCCGGACAGGGAGGGGTGAAAAACTGTTTTTT; CDR3 protein: CASSTRTGRGEKLFF; V gene: TRBV6-6; J gene: TRBJ1-4; clone size: NA; D gene: TRBD1
CDR3 DNA: TGTGCCAGTAGGGTGGGGGCCAGCACAGATACGCAGTATTTT; CDR3 protein: CASRVGASTDTQYF; V gene: TRBV19; J gene: TRBJ2-3; clone size: NA; D gene: NA